These T cell receptor beta chains were read from a single sample in a study of blood T cell repertoires in COVID-19. Only in-frame clones appear in the TCRdb table, and some are missing; sequencing was by immunoSEQ multiplex PCR. This sample yields some 250,000 clones, of which 80% to 85% are seen a single time; 3% to 4% belongs to the top ten. The sequenced sample was peripheral blood. Receptors were obtained from a woman younger than 30 with acute or convalescent COVID-19. The CDR3 runs from the conserved cysteine through the conserved F or W. The D gene is left open where the match is weak. A row's size may be missing; if present it is once, few, many or a size class.

d_gene	v_gene	abundance	j_gene	CDR3aa	CDR3nt
TRBD2	TRBV4-1	NA	TRBJ2-7	CASSQDSSGLATYEQYF	TGCGCCAGCAGCCAAGACAGCTCAGGACTAGCGACCTACGAGCAGTACTTC
NA	TRBV25-1	NA	TRBJ1-6	CASSAVGGSLNSPLHF	TGTGCCAGCAGTGCCGTAGGCGGATCGCTCAATTCACCCCTCCACTTT
NA	TRBV7-9	NA	TRBJ1-2	CASSLATSGYTF	TGTGCCAGCAGCTTAGCGACAAGCGGCTACACCTTC
TRBD1	TRBV4-2	NA	TRBJ1-4	CASSQVVLGSGTGGDKLFF	TGTGCCAGCAGCCAAGTTGTTTTGGGTTCCGGGACAGGGGGAGATAAACTGTTTTTT
TRBD1	TRBV6-6	NA	TRBJ1-1	CASSKGQGRPEAFF	TGTGCCAGCAGCAAAGGACAGGGAAGACCTGAAGCTTTCTTT
TRBD2	TRBV18	NA	TRBJ2-1	CASSPPSLSGGRAYNEQFF	TGTGCCAGCTCACCACCATCTTTATCAGGCGGGAGGGCCTACAATGAGCAGTTCTTC
NA	TRBV7-9	NA	TRBJ1-2	CASSLAGILQGYGYTF	TGTGCCAGCAGCTTAGCGGGGATTCTGCAGGGCTATGGCTACACCTTC
NA	TRBV28	NA	TRBJ2-5	CASSPLGTPQETQYF	TGTGCCAGCAGCCCATTGGGGACACCCCAAGAGACCCAGTACTTC
NA	TRBV9	NA	TRBJ1-1	CASSVGGRNTEAFF	TGTGCCAGCAGCGTGGGAGGTCGGAACACTGAAGCTTTCTTT
NA	TRBV10-2	NA	TRBJ2-7	CASSAAGRPFGEQYF	TGCGCCAGCAGTGCGGCAGGGCGACCCTTTGGCGAGCAGTACTTC
TRBD2	TRBV28	NA	TRBJ2-7	CASSLLAGDYEQYF	TGTGCCAGCAGCCTACTAGCGGGAGACTACGAGCAGTACTTC
TRBD1	TRBV4-2	NA	TRBJ1-2	CASSQGGGQGNYGYTF	TGTGCCAGCAGCCAAGGCGGGGGACAGGGCAACTATGGCTACACCTTC
TRBD2	TRBV27	NA	TRBJ2-7	CASSMAGGIEQYF	TGTGCCAGCAGTATGGCGGGGGGGATCGAGCAGTACTTC
TRBD1	TRBV6-6	NA	TRBJ2-7	CASSYGDRFYEQYF	TGTGCCAGCAGTTACGGGGACAGGTTCTACGAGCAGTACTTC
NA	TRBV5-1	NA	TRBJ2-3	CASSDRGRDTQYF	TGCGCCAGCAGCGACCGGGGGAGAGATACGCAGTATTTT
NA	TRBV5-6	NA	TRBJ2-7	CASSGIAQGLYF	TGTGCCAGCAGCGGAATAGCCCAGGGTTTGTACTTC
NA	TRBV11-2	NA	TRBJ1-2	CASSGPGEEYGYTF	TGTGCCAGCAGCGGACCCGGGGAGGAATATGGCTACACCTTC
NA	TRBV28	NA	TRBJ1-4	CASRSGGPTNEKLFF	TGTGCCAGCCGCTCCGGGGGACCAACTAATGAAAAACTGTTTTTT
TRBD2	TRBV28	NA	TRBJ2-3	CASSLGLAGVGGTDTQYF	TGTGCCAGCAGCTTGGGACTAGCGGGAGTGGGAGGCACAGATACGCAGTATTTT
TRBD1	TRBV27	NA	TRBJ2-5	CASSETTGGIETQYF	TGTGCCAGCAGTGAGACGACAGGGGGCATAGAGACCCAGTACTTC
TRBD1	TRBV6-5	NA	TRBJ2-7	CASSYGTVYEQYF	TGTGCCAGCAGCTATGGGACAGTCTACGAGCAGTACTTC
TRBD2	TRBV6-5	NA	TRBJ2-5	CASSPGTSLKETQYF	TGTGCCAGCAGTCCAGGGACTAGCCTTAAAGAGACCCAGTACTTC
NA	TRBV18	NA	TRBJ2-5	CASSLSGSETQYF	TGTGCCAGCTCACTGAGCGGGTCAGAGACCCAGTACTTC
TRBD2	TRBV27	NA	TRBJ2-1	CASSKGLAEIRRNEQFF	TGTGCCAGCAGTAAAGGACTAGCGGAGATCCGTCGGAATGAGCAGTTCTTC
NA	TRBV28	NA	TRBJ2-7	CASSPLAPYEQYF	TGTGCCAGCAGTCCCCTGGCTCCCTACGAGCAGTACTTC
TRBD2	TRBV5-6	NA	TRBJ2-5	CASRLWEGRGGETQYF	TGTGCCAGCAGGTTGTGGGAGGGGCGCGGTGGAGAGACCCAGTACTTC
TRBD1	TRBV7-2	NA	TRBJ1-3	CASSSQGVSGNTIYF	TGTGCCAGCAGCTCACAGGGGGTTAGTGGAAACACCATATATTTT
TRBD2	TRBV15	NA	TRBJ2-7	CATSRDKAGGREQYF	TGTGCCACCAGCAGAGATAAGGCGGGAGGAAGAGAGCAGTACTTC
TRBD1	TRBV3-1/TRBV3-2	few	TRBJ1-4	CASSRSGGPNEKLFF	TGTGCCAGCAGCAGGTCAGGGGGCCCTAATGAAAAACTGTTTTTT
TRBD2	TRBV14	NA	TRBJ2-1	CASSQVAGGDNEQFF	TGTGCCAGCAGCCAAGTGGCGGGAGGGGACAATGAGCAGTTCTTC
NA	TRBV9	NA	TRBJ2-7	CASSPPGQPTYEQYF	TGTGCCAGCAGCCCGCCAGGACAGCCAACCTACGAGCAGTACTTC
NA	TRBV15	NA	TRBJ2-7	CATSRKQGYEQYF	TGTGCCACCAGCCGGAAACAGGGATACGAGCAGTACTTC
TRBD2	TRBV28	few	TRBJ2-3	CASLGGGRDTQYF	TGTGCCAGTCTCGGCGGGGGGAGAGATACGCAGTATTTT
TRBD2	TRBV2	NA	TRBJ2-5	CASSESSGNIETQYF	TGTGCCAGCAGTGAGTCTAGCGGGAATATAGAGACCCAGTACTTC
NA	TRBV19	NA	TRBJ2-1	CASSILLASNEDEQFF	TGTGCCAGTAGTATCTTATTGGCTAGCAACGAGGATGAGCAGTTCTTC
TRBD2	TRBV6-5	NA	TRBJ2-1	CASSYSREAGNEQFF	TGTGCCAGCAGTTACTCTCGGGAGGCGGGCAATGAGCAGTTCTTC
TRBD1	TRBV25-1	NA	TRBJ2-7	CASSPRDRTSYEQYF	TGTGCCAGCAGTCCGAGGGACAGGACCTCCTACGAGCAGTACTTC
TRBD2	TRBV5-6	many	TRBJ2-2	CASSFRLAANTGELFF	TGTGCCAGCAGCTTTCGGCTAGCGGCTAACACCGGGGAGCTGTTTTTT
NA	TRBV9	NA	TRBJ1-4	CASSVKTATNEKLFF	TGTGCCAGCAGCGTAAAGACAGCAACTAATGAAAAACTGTTTTTT
TRBD2	TRBV28	NA	TRBJ2-1	CASSPRLGDYNEQFF	TGTGCCAGCAGTCCGAGACTGGGGGACTATAATGAGCAGTTCTTC
NA	TRBV6-5	NA	TRBJ2-7	CASSITRDYEQYF	TGTGCCAGCAGCATAACCAGGGACTACGAGCAGTACTTC
NA	TRBV11-2	NA	TRBJ2-7	CASSSRRDSYEQYF	TGTGCCAGCAGCTCAAGGCGGGACTCCTACGAGCAGTACTTC
TRBD2	TRBV28	NA	TRBJ2-6	CASTTGGSSGANVLTF	TGTGCCAGCACCACGGGGGGGAGCTCTGGGGCCAACGTCCTGACTTTC
TRBD1	TRBV27	NA	TRBJ2-2	CASSSRQGPGELFF	TGTGCCAGCAGTAGCCGACAGGGTCCTGGGGAGCTGTTTTTT
TRBD1	TRBV6-2/TRBV6-3	NA	TRBJ2-7	CASSYRDRYEQYF	TGTGCCAGCAGTTACCGGGACAGGTACGAGCAGTACTTC
NA	TRBV3-1/TRBV3-2	few	TRBJ2-2	CASSQRGDQDTGELFF	TGTGCCAGCAGCCAGCGGGGCGATCAGGACACCGGGGAGCTGTTTTTT
TRBD1	TRBV9	NA	TRBJ2-3	CASRPGGGTDTQYF	TGTGCCAGCAGACCAGGGGGCGGCACAGATACGCAGTATTTT
TRBD2	TRBV12-3/TRBV12-4	NA	TRBJ2-7	CASSLGLAYEQYF	TGTGCCAGCAGTCTTGGACTAGCCTACGAGCAGTACTTC
TRBD2	TRBV10-3	NA	TRBJ2-2	CAISGGLAGVTGELFF	TGTGCCATCAGTGGAGGACTAGCGGGAGTCACCGGGGAGCTGTTTTTT
TRBD2	TRBV15	once	TRBJ2-7	CATSRDHGTSGYEQYF	TGTGCCACCAGCAGAGATCACGGGACTAGCGGCTACGAGCAGTACTTC
NA	TRBV6-5	NA	TRBJ1-2	CASTKGELYGYTF	TGTGCCAGCACCAAGGGAGAGCTCTATGGCTACACCTTC
TRBD1	TRBV25-1	NA	TRBJ2-1	CASSDPGQTYNEQFF	TGTGCCAGCAGTGATCCGGGACAGACATACAATGAGCAGTTCTTC
TRBD1	TRBV2	NA	TRBJ1-5	CASNERTGDQPQHF	TGTGCCAGCAACGAAAGGACAGGGGATCAGCCCCAGCATTTT
TRBD2	TRBV6-2/TRBV6-3	NA	TRBJ2-1	CASSSGRASDEQFF	TGTGCCAGCAGTTCCGGGAGGGCCTCGGATGAGCAGTTCTTC
NA	TRBV7-9	NA	TRBJ1-2	CASSLEVGYGYTF	TGTGCCAGCAGCTTAGAAGTCGGCTATGGCTACACCTTC
NA	TRBV30	NA	TRBJ1-1	CAWGRGNTEAFF	TGTGCCTGGGGGCGGGGGAACACTGAAGCTTTCTTT
TRBD2	TRBV7-8	NA	TRBJ2-1	CASSLSGGTSSYNEQFF	TGTGCCAGCAGCTTATCGGGCGGGACTAGCTCCTACAATGAGCAGTTCTTC
NA	TRBV10-2	NA	TRBJ2-1	CASSELRYNEQFF	TGCGCCAGCAGTGAGTTGCGATACAATGAGCAGTTCTTC